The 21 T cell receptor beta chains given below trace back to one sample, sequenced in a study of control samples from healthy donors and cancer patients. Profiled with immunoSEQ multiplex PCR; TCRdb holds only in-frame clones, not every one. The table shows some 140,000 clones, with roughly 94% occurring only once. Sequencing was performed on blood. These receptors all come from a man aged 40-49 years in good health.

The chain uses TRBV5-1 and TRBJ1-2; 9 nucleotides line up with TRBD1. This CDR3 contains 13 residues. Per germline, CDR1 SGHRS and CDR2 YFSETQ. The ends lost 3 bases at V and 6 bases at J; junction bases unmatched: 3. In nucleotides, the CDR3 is TGCGCCAGCAGCTCGGGACAGGGCAATGGCTACACCTTC. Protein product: CASSSGQGNGYTF.

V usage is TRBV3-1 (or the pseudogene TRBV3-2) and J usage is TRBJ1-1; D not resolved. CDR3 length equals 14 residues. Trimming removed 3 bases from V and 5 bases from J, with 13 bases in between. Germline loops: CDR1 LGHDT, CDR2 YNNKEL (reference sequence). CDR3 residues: CASSQPGLGTEAFF. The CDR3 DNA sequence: TGTGCCAGCAGCCAGCCCGGGCTGGGGACTGAAGCTTTCTTT.

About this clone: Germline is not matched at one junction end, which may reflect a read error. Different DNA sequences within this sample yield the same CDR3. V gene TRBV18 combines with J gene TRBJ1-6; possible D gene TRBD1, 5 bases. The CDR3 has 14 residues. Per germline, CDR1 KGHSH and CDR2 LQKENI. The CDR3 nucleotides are TGCGCCAGCTCAAGGGACGGGGATAATTCACCCCTCCACTTT. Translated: CASSRDGDNSPLHF.

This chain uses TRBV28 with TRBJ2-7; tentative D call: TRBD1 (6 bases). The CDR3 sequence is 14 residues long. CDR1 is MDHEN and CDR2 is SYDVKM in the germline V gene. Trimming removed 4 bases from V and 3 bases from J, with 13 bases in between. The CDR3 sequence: CASSSPDSLYEQYF. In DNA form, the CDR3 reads TGTGCCAGCAGTTCGCCGGACAGCCTCTACGAGCAGTACTTC.

The CDR3 is CASSGGGQHGLPSYEQYF. In nucleotides, the CDR3 is TGTGCCAGCAGCGGGGGGGGACAGCACGGACTCCCCTCCTACGAGCAGTACTTC. V and J are TRBV13 and TRBJ2-7, with D possibly called TRBD1 or TRBD2 (7 bases each). The ends were cut back, 5 bases at V and 0 bases at J, with 23 bases in the middle. CDR1 and CDR2 from the germline V gene are PRHDT and FYEKMQ (reference sequence). CDR3 length: 18 residues. The variable domain in full, with the rest retrieved from reference TRBV13 and TRBJ2-7, is AAGVIQSPRHLIKEKRETATLKCYPIPRHDTVYWYQQGPGQDPQFLISFYEKMQSDKGSIPDRFSAQQFSDYHSELNMSSLELGDSALYFCASSGGGQHGLPSYEQYFGPGTRLTVT.

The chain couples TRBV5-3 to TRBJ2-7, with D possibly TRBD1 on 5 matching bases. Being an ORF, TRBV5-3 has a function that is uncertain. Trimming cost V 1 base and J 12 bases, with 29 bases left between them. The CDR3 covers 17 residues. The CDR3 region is CARSLRPDRTRAPTGYF. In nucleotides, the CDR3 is TGTGCCAGAAGCTTGCGCCCGGACCGTACCAGGGCCCCAACTGGGTACTTC.

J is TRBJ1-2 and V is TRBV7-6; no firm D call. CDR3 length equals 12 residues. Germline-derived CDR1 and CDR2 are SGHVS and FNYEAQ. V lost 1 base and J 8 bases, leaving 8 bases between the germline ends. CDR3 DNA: TGTGCCAGCAGCTTAGAGGGTATCGGCTACACCTTC. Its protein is CASSLEGIGYTF.

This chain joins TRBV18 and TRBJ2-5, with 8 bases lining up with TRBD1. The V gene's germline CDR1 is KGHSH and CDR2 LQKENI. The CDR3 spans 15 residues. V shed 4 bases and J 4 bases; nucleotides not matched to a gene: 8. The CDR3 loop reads CASSQTGGLGETQYF. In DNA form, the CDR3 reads TGTGCCAGCTCACAAACAGGGGGACTGGGAGAGACCCAGTACTTC.

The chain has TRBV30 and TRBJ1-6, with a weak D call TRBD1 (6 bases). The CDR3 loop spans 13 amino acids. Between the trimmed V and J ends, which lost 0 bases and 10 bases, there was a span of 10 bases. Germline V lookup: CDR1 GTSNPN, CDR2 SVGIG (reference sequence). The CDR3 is CAWSVGGGSPLHF. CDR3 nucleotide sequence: TGTGCCTGGAGTGTGGGGGGCGGGTCACCCCTCCACTTT.

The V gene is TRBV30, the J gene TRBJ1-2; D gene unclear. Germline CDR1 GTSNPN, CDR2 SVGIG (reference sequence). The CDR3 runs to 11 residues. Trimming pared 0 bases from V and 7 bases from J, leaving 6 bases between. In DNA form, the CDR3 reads TGTGCCTGGAGTGTATTCGGTGGCTACACCTTC. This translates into CAWSVFGGYTF.

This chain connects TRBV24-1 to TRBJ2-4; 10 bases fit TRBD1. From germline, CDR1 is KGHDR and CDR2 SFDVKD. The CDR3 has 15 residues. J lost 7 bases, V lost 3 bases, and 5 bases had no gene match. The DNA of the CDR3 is TGTGCCACCAGTGATCAGAAGGGACAGGGGAACATTCAGTACTTC. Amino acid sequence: CATSDQKGQGNIQYF.

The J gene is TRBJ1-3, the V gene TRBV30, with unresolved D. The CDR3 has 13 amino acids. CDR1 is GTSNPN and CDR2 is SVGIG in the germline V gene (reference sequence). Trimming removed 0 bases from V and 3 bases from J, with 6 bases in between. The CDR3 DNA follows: TGTGCCTGGAGTGTGGGCGGTGGAAACACCATATATTTT. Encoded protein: CAWSVGGGNTIYF.

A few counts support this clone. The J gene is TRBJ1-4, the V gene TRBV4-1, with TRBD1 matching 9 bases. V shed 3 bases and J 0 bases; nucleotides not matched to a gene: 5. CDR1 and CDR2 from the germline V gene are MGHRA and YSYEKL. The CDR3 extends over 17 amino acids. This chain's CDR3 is CASSQGQGATTNEKLFF. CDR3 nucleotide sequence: TGCGCCAGCAGCCAGGGACAGGGTGCGACAACTAATGAAAAACTGTTTTTT.

CDR3 sequence: CASSQERAGDTQYF. CDR3 nucleotides: TGCGCCAGCAGCCAAGAGAGGGCGGGAGATACGCAGTATTTT. V usage is TRBV4-1 and J usage is TRBJ2-3; TRBD2 might be the D (5 bases). The CDR3 spans 14 residues. CDR1 and CDR2 (germline): MGHRA, YSYEKL. Trimming removed 0 bases from V and 5 bases from J, with 9 bases in between.

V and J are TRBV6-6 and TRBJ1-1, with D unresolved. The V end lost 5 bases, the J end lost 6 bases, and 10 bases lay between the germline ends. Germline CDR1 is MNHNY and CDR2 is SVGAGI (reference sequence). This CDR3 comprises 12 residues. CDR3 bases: TGTGCCAGCAGTCCGGCAGCGCCTGAAGCTTTCTTT. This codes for CASSPAAPEAFF.

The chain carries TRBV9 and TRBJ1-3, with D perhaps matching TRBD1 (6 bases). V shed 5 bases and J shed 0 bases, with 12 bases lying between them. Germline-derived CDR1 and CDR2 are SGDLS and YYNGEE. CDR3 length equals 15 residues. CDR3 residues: CASRDDRSSGNTIYF. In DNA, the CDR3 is TGTGCCAGCAGAGACGACAGGTCCTCTGGAAACACCATATATTTT.

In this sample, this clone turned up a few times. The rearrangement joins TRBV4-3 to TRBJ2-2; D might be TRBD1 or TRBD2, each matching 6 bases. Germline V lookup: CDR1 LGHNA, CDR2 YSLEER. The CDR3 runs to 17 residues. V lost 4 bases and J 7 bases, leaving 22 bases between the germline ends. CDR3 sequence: CASSLAGDWGRGGELFF. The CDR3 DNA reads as TGCGCCAGCAGCCTGGCCGGGGACTGGGGGCGGGGCGGGGAGCTGTTTTTT.

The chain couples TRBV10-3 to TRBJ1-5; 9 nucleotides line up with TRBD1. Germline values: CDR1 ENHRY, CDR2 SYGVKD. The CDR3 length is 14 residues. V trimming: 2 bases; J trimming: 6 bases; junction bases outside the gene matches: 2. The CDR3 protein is CAISETTGGQPQHF. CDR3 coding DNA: TGTGCCATCAGTGAGACGACAGGGGGTCAGCCCCAGCATTTT.

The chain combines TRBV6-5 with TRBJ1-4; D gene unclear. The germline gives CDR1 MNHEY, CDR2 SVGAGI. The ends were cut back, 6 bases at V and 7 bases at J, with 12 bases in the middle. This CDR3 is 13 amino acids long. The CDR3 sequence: CASSRSLGEKLFF. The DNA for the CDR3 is TGTGCCAGCAGCCGGAGTCTGGGTGAAAAACTGTTTTTT.

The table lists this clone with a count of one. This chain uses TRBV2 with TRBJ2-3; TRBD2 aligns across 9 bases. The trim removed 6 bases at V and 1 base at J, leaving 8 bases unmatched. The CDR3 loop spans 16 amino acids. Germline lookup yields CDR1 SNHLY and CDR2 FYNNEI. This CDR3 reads CASRYGPSGGTDTQYF. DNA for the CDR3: TGTGCCAGCAGGTACGGGCCTAGCGGGGGCACAGATACGCAGTATTTT.

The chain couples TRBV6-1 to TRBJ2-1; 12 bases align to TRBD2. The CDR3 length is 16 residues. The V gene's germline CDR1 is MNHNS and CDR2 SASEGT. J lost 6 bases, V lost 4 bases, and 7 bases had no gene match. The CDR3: CASSGLAGALGNEQFF. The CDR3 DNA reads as TGTGCCAGCAGTGGACTAGCGGGGGCCCTAGGCAATGAGCAGTTCTTC.